A selection of T cell receptor beta chains follows, all from one sample in a study of PD-1 blockade in classical Hodgkin lymphoma. Sequencing used immunoSEQ multiplex PCR; TCRdb keeps in-frame clones, though not all of them. This sample has roughly 100,000 clones, with under 95% found just once. The sample in question was peripheral blood mononuclear cells (PBMCs), obtained before the fourth cycle of nivolumab. The receptors originated from a human donor with classical Hodgkin lymphoma. The CDR3 runs from the conserved cysteine through the conserved F or W. The order of the fields is J gene, V gene, clone size, D gene, CDR3 DNA, CDR3 protein. D genes are given only for firm matches. Expanded clones are given a class, and other clones once, few, many or no size at all.

j_gene: TRBJ2-7
v_gene: TRBV25-1
abundance: -
d_gene: -
CDR3nt: TGTGCCAGCAGTGAATTTTACGAGCAGTACTTC
CDR3aa: CASSEFYEQYF

j_gene: TRBJ2-2
v_gene: TRBV27
abundance: -
d_gene: -
CDR3nt: TGTGCCAGCAGTTATACATCGAGGGGGACCGGGGAGCTGTTTTTT
CDR3aa: CASSYTSRGTGELFF

j_gene: TRBJ2-3
v_gene: TRBV5-1
abundance: -
d_gene: -
CDR3nt: TGCGCCAGCAGCTGGGGCGACTGGTCCCCAGATACGCAGTATTTT
CDR3aa: CASSWGDWSPDTQYF

j_gene: TRBJ1-5
v_gene: TRBV2
abundance: -
d_gene: -
CDR3nt: TGTGCCAGCAGTGAGGGGGGATTAGGCAATCAGCCCCAGCATTTT
CDR3aa: CASSEGGLGNQPQHF

j_gene: TRBJ1-2
v_gene: TRBV29-1
abundance: -
d_gene: -
CDR3nt: TGCAGCGTTGAGGGGGCAGGCTGGGGCTACACCTTC
CDR3aa: CSVEGAGWGYTF

j_gene: TRBJ2-2
v_gene: TRBV5-6
abundance: -
d_gene: -
CDR3nt: TGTGCCAGCAGCATACTAGCACCGAACACCGGGGAGCTGTTTTTT
CDR3aa: CASSILAPNTGELFF

j_gene: TRBJ2-1
v_gene: TRBV5-1
abundance: once
d_gene: TRBD1
CDR3nt: TGTGCCAGCAGCAGGGACAGGGGGCTGAACAATGAGCAGTTCTTC
CDR3aa: CASSRDRGLNNEQFF

j_gene: TRBJ2-2
v_gene: TRBV11-2
abundance: -
d_gene: -
CDR3nt: TGTGCCAGCAGCTTAGATCGGGCGGCAAACACCGGGGAGCTGTTTTTT
CDR3aa: CASSLDRAANTGELFF

j_gene: TRBJ2-2
v_gene: TRBV19
abundance: once
d_gene: TRBD1
CDR3nt: TGTGCCAGTATGGACAGGGGAGAGACCGGGGAGCTGTTTTTT
CDR3aa: CASMDRGETGELFF

j_gene: TRBJ1-1
v_gene: TRBV6-5
abundance: -
d_gene: TRBD1
CDR3nt: TGTGCCAGCGAACCCGATCAGGGGGCTCGAACTGAAGCTTTCTTT
CDR3aa: CASEPDQGARTEAFF

j_gene: TRBJ2-7
v_gene: TRBV30
abundance: -
d_gene: -
CDR3nt: TGTGCCTGGTTCAGGGGGGAAGAGCAGTACTTC
CDR3aa: CAWFRGEEQYF

j_gene: TRBJ1-4
v_gene: TRBV28
abundance: -
d_gene: -
CDR3nt: TGTGCCAGCAGTTGGGGGGCAACTAATGAAAAACTGTTTTTT
CDR3aa: CASSWGATNEKLFF

j_gene: TRBJ2-7
v_gene: TRBV7-2
abundance: -
d_gene: -
CDR3nt: TGTGCCAGCAGCAAACGGGGGGACACTTTAAGCTACGAGCAGTACTTC
CDR3aa: CASSKRGDTLSYEQYF

j_gene: TRBJ2-3
v_gene: TRBV9
abundance: -
d_gene: -
CDR3nt: TGTGCCAGCAGCGTAGGAGGGAACACAGATACGCAGTATTTT
CDR3aa: CASSVGGNTDTQYF

j_gene: TRBJ1-2
v_gene: TRBV19
abundance: -
d_gene: -
CDR3nt: TGTGCCAGTAGTTCGGGTCTTTCGTCCTATGGCTACACCTTC
CDR3aa: CASSSGLSSYGYTF

j_gene: TRBJ2-7
v_gene: TRBV6-6
abundance: -
d_gene: -
CDR3nt: TGTGCCAGCAGTTACCCAGGACAGACCTACGAGCAGTACTTC
CDR3aa: CASSYPGQTYEQYF

j_gene: TRBJ2-1
v_gene: TRBV30
abundance: -
d_gene: -
CDR3nt: TGTGCCTGGAGTGTATCTTGGCGGGAGTTCTTC
CDR3aa: CAWSVSWREFF

j_gene: TRBJ2-7
v_gene: TRBV5-1
abundance: -
d_gene: TRBD2
CDR3nt: TGCGCCAGCAGCCGGGAGGGCTACGAGCAGTACTTC
CDR3aa: CASSREGYEQYF

j_gene: TRBJ2-3
v_gene: TRBV16
abundance: -
d_gene: -
CDR3nt: TGTGCCAGCATACCACGGAGGGCGGGTCGGACAGATACGCAGTATTTT
CDR3aa: CASIPRRAGRTDTQYF

j_gene: TRBJ1-1
v_gene: TRBV29-1
abundance: -
d_gene: TRBD1
CDR3nt: TGCAGCGTTGAATTTGGGACAGGGTACGACACTGAAGCTTTCTTT
CDR3aa: CSVEFGTGYDTEAFF

j_gene: TRBJ2-3
v_gene: TRBV10-3
abundance: -
d_gene: TRBD2
CDR3nt: TGTGCCATCAGGGCAAGCGGGATGGGCACAGATACGCAGTATTTT
CDR3aa: CAIRASGMGTDTQYF

j_gene: TRBJ2-2
v_gene: TRBV5-1
abundance: -
d_gene: -
CDR3nt: TGCGCCAGCGTCTCAGGCCTGGCCGGGGAGCTGTTTTTT
CDR3aa: CASVSGLAGELFF